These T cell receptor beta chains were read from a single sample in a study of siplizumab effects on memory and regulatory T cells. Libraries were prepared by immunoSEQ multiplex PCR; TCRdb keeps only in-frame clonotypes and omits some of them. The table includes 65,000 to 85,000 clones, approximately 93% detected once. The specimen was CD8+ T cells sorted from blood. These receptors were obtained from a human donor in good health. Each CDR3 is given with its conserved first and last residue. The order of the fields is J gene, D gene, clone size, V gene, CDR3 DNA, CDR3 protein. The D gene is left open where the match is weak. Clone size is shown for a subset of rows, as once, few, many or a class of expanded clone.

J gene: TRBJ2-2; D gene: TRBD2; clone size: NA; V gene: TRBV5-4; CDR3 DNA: TGTGCCAGCAGCTTGTACGGGGGGGTCCGAACCGGGGAGCTGTTTTTT; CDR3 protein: CASSLYGGVRTGELFF
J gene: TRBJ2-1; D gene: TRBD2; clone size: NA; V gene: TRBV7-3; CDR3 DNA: TGTGCCAGCAGCACCCTAGCGGGGGTGTACAATGAGCAGTTCTTC; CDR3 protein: CASSTLAGVYNEQFF
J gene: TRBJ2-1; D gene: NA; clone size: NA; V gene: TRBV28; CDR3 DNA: TGTGCCAGCAGTTTTGGGCTAGAATCCGATGAGCAGTTCTTC; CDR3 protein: CASSFGLESDEQFF
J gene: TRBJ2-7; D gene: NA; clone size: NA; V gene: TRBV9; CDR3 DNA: TGTGCCAGCAGCGCTACAGGGAACTCCTACGAGCAGTACTTC; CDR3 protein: CASSATGNSYEQYF
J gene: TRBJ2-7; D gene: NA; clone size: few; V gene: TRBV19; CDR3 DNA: TGTGCCAGCCAGGACAGCGCGGGGTCCTACGAGCAGTACTTC; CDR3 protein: CASQDSAGSYEQYF
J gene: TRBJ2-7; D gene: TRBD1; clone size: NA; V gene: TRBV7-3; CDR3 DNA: TGTGCCAGCAGCTTAGAGGACAGGGGAGACGAGCAGTACTTC; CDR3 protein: CASSLEDRGDEQYF
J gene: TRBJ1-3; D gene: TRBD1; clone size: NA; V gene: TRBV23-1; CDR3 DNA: TGCGCCAGCAGTCCCCGGGACAGGGGCTCCGAAGCGGTTGGAAACACCATATATTTT; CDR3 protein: CASSPRDRGSEAVGNTIYF
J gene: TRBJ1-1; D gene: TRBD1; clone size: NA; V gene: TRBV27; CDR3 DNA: TGTGCCAGCAGGGGGACAGTTTGGGACGGCACTGAAGCTTTCTTT; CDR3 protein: CASRGTVWDGTEAFF
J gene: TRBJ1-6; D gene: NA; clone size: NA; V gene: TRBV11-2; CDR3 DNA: TGTGCCAGCAGCTCCTCTTTAACTCTGGGCCTGCTACCCCTCCACTTT; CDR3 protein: CASSSSLTLGLLPLHF
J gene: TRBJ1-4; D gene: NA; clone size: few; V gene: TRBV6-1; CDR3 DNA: TGTGCCAGCAGTGAACCGGTTGCAACTAATGAAAAACTGTTTTTT; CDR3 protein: CASSEPVATNEKLFF
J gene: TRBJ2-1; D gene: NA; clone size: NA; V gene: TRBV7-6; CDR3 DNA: TGTGCCAGCAGCTCCCGGTACGACCATGTGGATGAGCAGTTCTTC; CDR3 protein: CASSSRYDHVDEQFF
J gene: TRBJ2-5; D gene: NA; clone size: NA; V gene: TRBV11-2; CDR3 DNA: TGTGCCAGCAGCTTAGCTCGGTCAGGGTGGGAGACCCAGTACTTC; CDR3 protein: CASSLARSGWETQYF
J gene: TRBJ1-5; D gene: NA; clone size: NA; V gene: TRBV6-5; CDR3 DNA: TGTGCCAGCAGTCCCATCAATCAGCCCCAGCATTTT; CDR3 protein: CASSPINQPQHF
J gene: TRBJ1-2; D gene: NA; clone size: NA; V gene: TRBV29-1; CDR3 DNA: TGCAGCGTTGAAGGGACCACTGGCTACACCTTC; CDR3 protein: CSVEGTTGYTF
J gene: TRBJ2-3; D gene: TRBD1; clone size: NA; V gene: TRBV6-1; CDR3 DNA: TGTGCCAGCAGTGTCGGGACAGCCAGAGATACGCAGTATTTT; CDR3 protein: CASSVGTARDTQYF